The following is a T cell receptor (beta chain) sequence with its context. Antigen: not known. Nominal health characterized the donors when sampled, though unrecorded immune exposures were likely. The data were taken from a study of cytomegalovirus exposure and HLA in healthy donors. Broader study findings: In an earlier analysis, productive rearrangement rates for most beta V segments clustered near 87% or 30%. Association of a missense DCLRE1C variant with TCR beta V- and J-gene trimming was reported in a later analysis. Later on, analysis showed that most CMV-associated TCR beta chains appeared to be HLA-restricted.

The PCR used 60 Vbeta and 13 Jbeta primers. Generated by immunoSEQ multiplex PCR, the TCRdb table keeps only in-frame clones and is missing some. This table has fewer than 110,000 clones, approximately 76% appearing once. CDR3 length: 14 residues. Trimming shortened V by 2 bases and J by 2 bases, and 10 bases separated the two germline ends. CDR1 and CDR2 (germline): SGHNT, YYREEE (reference sequence). The genes are TRBV5-4 and TRBJ2-5, with D possibly being TRBD1 (6 bases). This TCR derives from a middle-aged man in good health and CMV-seronegative. Sequencing input: PBMCs. The CDR3 sequence is CASSFKQGQETQYF. The CDR3 DNA reads TGTGCCAGCAGCTTTAAACAGGGACAAGAGACCCAGTACTTC.